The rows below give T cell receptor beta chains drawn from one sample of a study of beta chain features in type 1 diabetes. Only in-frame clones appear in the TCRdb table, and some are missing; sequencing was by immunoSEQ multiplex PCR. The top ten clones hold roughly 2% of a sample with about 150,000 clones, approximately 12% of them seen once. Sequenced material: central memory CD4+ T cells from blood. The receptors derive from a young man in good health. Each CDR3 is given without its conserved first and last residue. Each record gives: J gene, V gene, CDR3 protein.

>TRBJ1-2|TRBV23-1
ASSPAIDYT
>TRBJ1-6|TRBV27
ASSRSTGGAGNSPLH
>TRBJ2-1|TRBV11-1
ASRGGGFSGSYNEQF
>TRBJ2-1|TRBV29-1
SVETTSGRIEQF
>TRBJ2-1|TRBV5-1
ASSPLTSGNYNEQF
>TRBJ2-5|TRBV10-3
AISEEYQETQY
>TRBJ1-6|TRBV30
ARKTGYGNSPLH
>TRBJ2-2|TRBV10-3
AISAQGTDGELF
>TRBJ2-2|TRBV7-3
ASSARTGGPGELF
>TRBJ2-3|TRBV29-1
SSDLRGGTDTQY
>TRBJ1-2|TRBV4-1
ASSQGYGYT
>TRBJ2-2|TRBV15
ATSRAGYTGELF
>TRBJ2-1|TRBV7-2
ASSLSPGTSNEQF
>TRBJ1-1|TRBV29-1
SVRQGEAF
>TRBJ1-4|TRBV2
ASTAGQGRGEKLF
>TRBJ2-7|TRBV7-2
ASSPNTYEQY
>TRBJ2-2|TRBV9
ASSRDYRNTGELF
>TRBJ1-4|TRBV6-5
ASSYRGLREKLF
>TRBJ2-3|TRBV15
ATSRDRARLGTDTQY
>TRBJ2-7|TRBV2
ASSDGGRTRSYEQY
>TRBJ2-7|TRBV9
ASSVGPGVGLDYEQY
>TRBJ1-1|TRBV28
ASSLPQGMGTEAF
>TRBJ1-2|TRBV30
AWIAGAKSYGYT
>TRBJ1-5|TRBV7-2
ASSVRDRGRLGDQPQH
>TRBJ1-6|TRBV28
ASKMTANNSPLH
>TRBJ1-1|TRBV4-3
ASSPFYGRTNTEAF
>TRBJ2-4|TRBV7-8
ASSTGVSDIQY
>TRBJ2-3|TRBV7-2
ASSLVLAGADTQY
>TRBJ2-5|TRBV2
ASRRDRTAETQY
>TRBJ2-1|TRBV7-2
ASSWTSGTYNEQF
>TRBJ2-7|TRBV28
ASSLLISYEQY
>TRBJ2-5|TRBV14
ASSHRKNLSQY
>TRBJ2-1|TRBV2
ASSEQQGIYNEQF
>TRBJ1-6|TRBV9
ASRAAGNSPLH
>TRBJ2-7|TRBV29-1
SVSEQGPYEQY
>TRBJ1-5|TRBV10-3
AIAQVNQPQH
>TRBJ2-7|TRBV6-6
AIRGTGDAAYEQY
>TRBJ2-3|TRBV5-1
ASSLPADTQY
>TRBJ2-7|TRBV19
ASRKVGIGEQY
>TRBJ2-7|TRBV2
ASSFQGTGYEQY
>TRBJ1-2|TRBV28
ASSPDYGYT
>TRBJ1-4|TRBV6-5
ASKLPGAPSEKLF
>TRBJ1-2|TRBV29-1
SVEIYRGPLRGYT
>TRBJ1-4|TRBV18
ASSPRKQGFKIELF
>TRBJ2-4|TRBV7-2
ASSLDRGGAKNIQY
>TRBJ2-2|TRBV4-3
ASSQAYNTGELF
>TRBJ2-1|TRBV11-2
ASRSSGGANEQF
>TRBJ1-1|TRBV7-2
ASSLALGAVAEAF
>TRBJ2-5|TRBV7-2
ASSLVETQY
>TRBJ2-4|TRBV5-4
ASSADRGGNIQY
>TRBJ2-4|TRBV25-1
ASTRGGGNIQY
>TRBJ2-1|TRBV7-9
ASSIYPSGSYNEQF